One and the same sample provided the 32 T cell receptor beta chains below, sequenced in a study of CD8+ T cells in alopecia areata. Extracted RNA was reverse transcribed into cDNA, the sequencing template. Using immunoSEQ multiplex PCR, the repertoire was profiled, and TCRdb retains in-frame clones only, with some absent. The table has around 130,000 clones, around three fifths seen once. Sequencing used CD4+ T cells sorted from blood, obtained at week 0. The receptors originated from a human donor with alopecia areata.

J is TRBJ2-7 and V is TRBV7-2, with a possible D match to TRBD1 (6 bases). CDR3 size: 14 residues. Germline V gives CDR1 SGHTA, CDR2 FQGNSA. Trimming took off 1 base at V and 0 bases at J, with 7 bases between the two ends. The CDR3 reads CASSLGGGSYEQYF. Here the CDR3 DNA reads TGTGCCAGCAGCTTAGGAGGGGGCTCCTACGAGCAGTACTTC. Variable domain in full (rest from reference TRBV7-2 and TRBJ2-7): GAGVSQSPSNKVTEKGKDVELRCDPISGHTALYWYRQSLGQGLEFLIYFQGNSAPDKSGLPSDRFSAERTGGSVSTLTIQRTQQEDSAVYLCASSLGGGSYEQYFGPGTRLTVT.

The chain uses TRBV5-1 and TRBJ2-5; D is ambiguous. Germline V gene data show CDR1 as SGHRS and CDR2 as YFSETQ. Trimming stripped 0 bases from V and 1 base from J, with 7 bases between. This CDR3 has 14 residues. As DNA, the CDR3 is TGCGCCAGCAGCTTGGTTCGCAGCCAAGAGACCCAGTACTTC. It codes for CASSLVRSQETQYF.

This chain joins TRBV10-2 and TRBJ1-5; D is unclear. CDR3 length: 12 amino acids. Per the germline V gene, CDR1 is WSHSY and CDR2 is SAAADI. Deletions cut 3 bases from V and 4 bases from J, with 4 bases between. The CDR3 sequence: CASSDVNQPQHF. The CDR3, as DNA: TGCGCCAGCAGTGACGTAAATCAGCCCCAGCATTTT.

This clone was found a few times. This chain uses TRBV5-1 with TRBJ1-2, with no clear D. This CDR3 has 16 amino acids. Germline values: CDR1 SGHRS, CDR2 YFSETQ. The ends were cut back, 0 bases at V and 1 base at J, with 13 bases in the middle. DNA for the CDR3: TGCGCCAGCAGCTTGGAGGGCGGGCGGAGTAACTATGGCTACACCTTC. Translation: CASSLEGGRSNYGYTF. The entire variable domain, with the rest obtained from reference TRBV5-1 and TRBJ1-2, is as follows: KAGVTQTPRYLIKTRGQQVTLSCSPISGHRSVSWYQQTPGQGLQFLFEYFSETQRNKGNFPGRFSGRQFSNSRSEMNVSTLELGDSALYLCASSLEGGRSNYGYTFGSGTRLTVV.

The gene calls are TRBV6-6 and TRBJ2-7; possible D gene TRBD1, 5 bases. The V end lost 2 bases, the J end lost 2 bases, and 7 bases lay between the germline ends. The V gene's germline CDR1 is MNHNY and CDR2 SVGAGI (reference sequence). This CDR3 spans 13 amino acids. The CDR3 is CASSYVRAYEQYF. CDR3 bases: TGTGCCAGCAGTTACGTCAGGGCCTACGAGCAGTACTTC.

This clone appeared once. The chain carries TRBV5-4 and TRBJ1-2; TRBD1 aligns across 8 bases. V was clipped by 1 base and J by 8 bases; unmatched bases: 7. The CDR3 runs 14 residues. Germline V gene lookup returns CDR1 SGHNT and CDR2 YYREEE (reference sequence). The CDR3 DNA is TGTGCCAGCAGCTTGACTCTAACAGGGGGAGGCTACACCTTC. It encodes CASSLTLTGGGYTF.

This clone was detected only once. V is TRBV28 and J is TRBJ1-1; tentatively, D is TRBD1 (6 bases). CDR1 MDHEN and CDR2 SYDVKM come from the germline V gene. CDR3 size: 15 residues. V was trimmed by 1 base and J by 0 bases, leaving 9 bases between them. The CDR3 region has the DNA TGTGCCAGCAGTTTATCCGCAGGGGTGAACACTGAAGCTTTCTTT. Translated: CASSLSAGVNTEAFF.

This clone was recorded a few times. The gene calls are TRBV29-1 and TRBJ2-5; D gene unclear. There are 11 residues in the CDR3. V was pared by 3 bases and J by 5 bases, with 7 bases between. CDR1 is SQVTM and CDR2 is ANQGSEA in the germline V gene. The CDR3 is CSVELGETQYF. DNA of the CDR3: TGCAGCGTTGAGTTGGGGGAGACCCAGTACTTC.

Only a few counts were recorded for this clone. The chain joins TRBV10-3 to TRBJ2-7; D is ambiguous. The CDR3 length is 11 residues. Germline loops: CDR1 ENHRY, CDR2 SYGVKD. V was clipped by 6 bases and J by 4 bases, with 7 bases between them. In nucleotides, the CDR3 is TGTGCCATCAGAGCTGGATACGAGCAGTACTTC. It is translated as CAIRAGYEQYF.

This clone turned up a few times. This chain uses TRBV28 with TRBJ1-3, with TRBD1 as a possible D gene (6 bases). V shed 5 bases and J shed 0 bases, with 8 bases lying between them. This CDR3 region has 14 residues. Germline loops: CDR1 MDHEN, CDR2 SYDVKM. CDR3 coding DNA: TGTGCCAGCAGTAAGGGACACTCTGGAAACACCATATATTTT. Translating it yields CASSKGHSGNTIYF.

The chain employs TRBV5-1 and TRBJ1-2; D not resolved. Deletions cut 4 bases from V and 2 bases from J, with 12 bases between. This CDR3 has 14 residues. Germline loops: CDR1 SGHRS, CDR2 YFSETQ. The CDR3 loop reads CASSPASPNYGYTF. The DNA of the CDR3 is TGCGCCAGCAGCCCTGCGTCACCGAACTATGGCTACACCTTC.

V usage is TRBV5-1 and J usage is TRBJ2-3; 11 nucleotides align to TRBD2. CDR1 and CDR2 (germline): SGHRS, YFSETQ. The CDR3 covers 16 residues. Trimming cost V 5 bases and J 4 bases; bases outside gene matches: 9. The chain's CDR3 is CASSLLAGVVPDTQYF. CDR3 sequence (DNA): TGCGCCAGCAGTTTACTAGCGGGGGTCGTTCCAGATACGCAGTATTTT.

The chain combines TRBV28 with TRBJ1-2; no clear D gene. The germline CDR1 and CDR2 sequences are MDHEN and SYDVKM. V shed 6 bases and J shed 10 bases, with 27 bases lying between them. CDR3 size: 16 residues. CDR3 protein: CASSLRIGSGSASYTF. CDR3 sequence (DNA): TGTGCCAGCAGCCTTAGGATTGGGAGTGGAAGCGCTTCCTACACCTTC.

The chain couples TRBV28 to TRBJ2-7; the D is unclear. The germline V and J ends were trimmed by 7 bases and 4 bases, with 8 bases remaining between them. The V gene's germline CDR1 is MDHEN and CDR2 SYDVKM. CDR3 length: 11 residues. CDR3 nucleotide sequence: TGTGCCAGCACCGACCCTTACGAGCAGTACTTC. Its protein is CASTDPYEQYF.

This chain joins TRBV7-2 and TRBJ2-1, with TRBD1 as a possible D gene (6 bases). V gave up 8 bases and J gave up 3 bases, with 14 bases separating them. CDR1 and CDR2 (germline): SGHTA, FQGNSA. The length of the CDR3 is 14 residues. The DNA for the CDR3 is TGTGCCAGCGGGGGCAGGGTCATCTACAATGAGCAGTTCTTC. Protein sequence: CASGGRVIYNEQFF.

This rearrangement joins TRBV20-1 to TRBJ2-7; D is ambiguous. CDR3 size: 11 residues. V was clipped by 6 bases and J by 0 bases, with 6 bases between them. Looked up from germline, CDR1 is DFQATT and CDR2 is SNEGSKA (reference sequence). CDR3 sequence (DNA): TGCAGTGCCCCCACCTCCTACGAGCAGTACTTC. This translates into CSAPTSYEQYF.

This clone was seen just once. The CDR3 region has the DNA TGTGCCAGCAGCCAACAGACAGGGGGCGCGGATGGCTACACCTTC. Translating it yields CASSQQTGGADGYTF. The V gene is TRBV28, the J gene TRBJ1-2; 10 nucleotides align to TRBD1. Germline CDR1 reads MDHEN; CDR2 reads SYDVKM. The CDR3 consists of 15 residues. With V trimmed by 6 bases and J by 6 bases, 10 bases remained unmatched.

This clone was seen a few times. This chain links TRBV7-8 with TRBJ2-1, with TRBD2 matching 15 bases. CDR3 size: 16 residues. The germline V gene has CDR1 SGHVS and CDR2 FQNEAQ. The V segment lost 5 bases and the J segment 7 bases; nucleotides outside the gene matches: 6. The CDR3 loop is CASSTRTSGGANEQFF. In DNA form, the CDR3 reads TGTGCCAGCAGCACCCGGACTAGCGGGGGGGCAAATGAGCAGTTCTTC.

Here the CDR3 DNA reads TGTGCCAGCAGCTTATTCAGAGGGGGCCCCTACGAGCAGTACTTC. This translates into CASSLFRGGPYEQYF. This rearrangement joins TRBV7-8 to TRBJ2-7; TRBD1 agrees at 7 bases. The CDR3 totals 15 residues. CDR1 SGHVS and CDR2 FQNEAQ come from the germline V gene. Trimming removed 2 bases from V and 2 bases from J; junction bases left unmatched: 6.

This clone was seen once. Written as DNA, the CDR3 is TGTGCCAGCAGTGAAGCCCACCAAGCGGGAGGGTCCACAGATACGCAGTATTTT. Its protein product is CASSEAHQAGGSTDTQYF. The chain recombines TRBV2 with TRBJ2-3; 10 nucleotides agree with TRBD2. The CDR3 is made up of 18 amino acids. Germline lookup yields CDR1 SNHLY and CDR2 FYNNEI. Losses at the gene ends were 0 bases for V and 2 bases for J; bases not matched to a gene: 8.

CDR3 DNA sequence: TGCAGCGCGGGCGGAGGTTTGGGGTCAGATACGCAGTATTTT. Translated, it gives CSAGGGLGSDTQYF. The V call is TRBV29-1, the J call TRBJ2-3, with a possible D match to TRBD2 (5 bases). V gave up 7 bases and J gave up 4 bases, with 18 bases separating them. This CDR3 comprises 14 residues. CDR1 is SQVTM and CDR2 is ANQGSEA in the germline V gene.

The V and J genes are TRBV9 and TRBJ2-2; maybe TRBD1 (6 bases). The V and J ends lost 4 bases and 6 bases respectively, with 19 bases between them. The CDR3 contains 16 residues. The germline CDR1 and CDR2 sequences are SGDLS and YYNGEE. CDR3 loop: CASSPNRVGLSGELFF. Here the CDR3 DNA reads TGTGCCAGCAGCCCGAACAGGGTGGGTTTGTCCGGGGAGCTGTTTTTT.

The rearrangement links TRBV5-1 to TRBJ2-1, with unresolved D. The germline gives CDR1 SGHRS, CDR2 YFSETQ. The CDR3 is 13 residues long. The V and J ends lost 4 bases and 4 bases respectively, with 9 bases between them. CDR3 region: CASSKGNYNEQFF. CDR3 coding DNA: TGCGCCAGCAGCAAGGGAAATTACAATGAGCAGTTCTTC.

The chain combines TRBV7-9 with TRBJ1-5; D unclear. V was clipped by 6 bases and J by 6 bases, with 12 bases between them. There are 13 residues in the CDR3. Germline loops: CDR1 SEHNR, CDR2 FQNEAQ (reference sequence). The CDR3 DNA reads TGTGCCAGCAGTATAGGGTCCGGTCAGCCCCAGCATTTT. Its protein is CASSIGSGQPQHF.

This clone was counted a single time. The CDR3 sequence is CASSQDQGANEQYF. The DNA for the CDR3 is TGTGCCAGCAGCCAAGACCAGGGGGCCAACGAGCAGTACTTC. The chain carries TRBV14 and TRBJ2-7; 8 bases are a match to TRBD1. Germline V gene lookup returns CDR1 SGHDN and CDR2 FVKESK. The CDR3 consists of 14 residues. Trimming cost V 0 bases and J 5 bases; bases outside gene matches: 3.

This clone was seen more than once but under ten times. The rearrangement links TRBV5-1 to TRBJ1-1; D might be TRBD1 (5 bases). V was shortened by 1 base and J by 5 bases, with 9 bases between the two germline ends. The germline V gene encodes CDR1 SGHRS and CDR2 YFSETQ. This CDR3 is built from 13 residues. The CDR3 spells CASSLQGATEAFF. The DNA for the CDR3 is TGCGCCAGCAGCTTGCAGGGAGCGACTGAAGCTTTCTTT.

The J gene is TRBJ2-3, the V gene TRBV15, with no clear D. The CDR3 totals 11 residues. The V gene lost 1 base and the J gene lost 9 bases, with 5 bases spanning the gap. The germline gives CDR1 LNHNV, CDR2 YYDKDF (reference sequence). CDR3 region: CATSRVGTQYF. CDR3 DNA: TGTGCCACCAGCAGAGTAGGGACGCAGTATTTT. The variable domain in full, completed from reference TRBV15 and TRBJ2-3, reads DAMVIQNPRYQVTQFGKPVTLSCSQTLNHNVMYWYQQKSSQAPKLLFHYYDKDFNNEADTPDNFQSRRPNTSFCFLDIRSPGLGDTAMYLCATSRVGTQYFGPGTRLTVL.

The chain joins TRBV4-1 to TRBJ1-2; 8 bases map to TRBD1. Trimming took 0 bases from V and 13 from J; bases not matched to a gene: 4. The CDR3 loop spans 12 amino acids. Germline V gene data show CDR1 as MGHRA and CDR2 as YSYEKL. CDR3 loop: CASSQENRGATF. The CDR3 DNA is TGCGCCAGCAGCCAAGAGAACAGGGGGGCCACCTTC.

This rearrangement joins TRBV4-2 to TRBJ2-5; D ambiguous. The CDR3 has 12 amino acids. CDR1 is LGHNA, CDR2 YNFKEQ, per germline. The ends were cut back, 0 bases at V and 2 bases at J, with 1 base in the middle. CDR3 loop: CASSQEQETQYF. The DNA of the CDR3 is TGTGCCAGCAGCCAAGAACAAGAGACCCAGTACTTC.

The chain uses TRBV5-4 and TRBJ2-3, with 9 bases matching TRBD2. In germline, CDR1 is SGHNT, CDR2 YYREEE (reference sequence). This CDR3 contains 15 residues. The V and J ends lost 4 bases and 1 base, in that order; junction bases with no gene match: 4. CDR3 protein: CASSKLAGGTDTQYF. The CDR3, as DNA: TGTGCCAGCAGCAAACTAGCGGGTGGCACAGATACGCAGTATTTT.

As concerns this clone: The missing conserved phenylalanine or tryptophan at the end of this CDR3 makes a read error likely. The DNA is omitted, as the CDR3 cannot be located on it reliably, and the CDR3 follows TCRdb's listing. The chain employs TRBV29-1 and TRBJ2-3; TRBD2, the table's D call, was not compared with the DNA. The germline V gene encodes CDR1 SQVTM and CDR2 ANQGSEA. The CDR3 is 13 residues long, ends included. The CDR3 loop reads CSYMKTSGTSSFV.

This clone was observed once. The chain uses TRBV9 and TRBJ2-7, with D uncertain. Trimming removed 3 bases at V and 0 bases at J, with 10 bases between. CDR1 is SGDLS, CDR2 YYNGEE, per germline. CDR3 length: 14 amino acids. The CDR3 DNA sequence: TGTGCCAGCAGCGCAACCTCGAACTCCTACGAGCAGTACTTC. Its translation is CASSATSNSYEQYF. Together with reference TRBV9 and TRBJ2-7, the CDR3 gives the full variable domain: DSGVTQTPKHLITATGQRVTLRCSPRSGDLSVYWYQQSLDQGLQFLIQYYNGEERAKGNILERFSAQQFPDLHSELNLSSLELGDSALYFCASSATSNSYEQYFGPGTRLTVT.